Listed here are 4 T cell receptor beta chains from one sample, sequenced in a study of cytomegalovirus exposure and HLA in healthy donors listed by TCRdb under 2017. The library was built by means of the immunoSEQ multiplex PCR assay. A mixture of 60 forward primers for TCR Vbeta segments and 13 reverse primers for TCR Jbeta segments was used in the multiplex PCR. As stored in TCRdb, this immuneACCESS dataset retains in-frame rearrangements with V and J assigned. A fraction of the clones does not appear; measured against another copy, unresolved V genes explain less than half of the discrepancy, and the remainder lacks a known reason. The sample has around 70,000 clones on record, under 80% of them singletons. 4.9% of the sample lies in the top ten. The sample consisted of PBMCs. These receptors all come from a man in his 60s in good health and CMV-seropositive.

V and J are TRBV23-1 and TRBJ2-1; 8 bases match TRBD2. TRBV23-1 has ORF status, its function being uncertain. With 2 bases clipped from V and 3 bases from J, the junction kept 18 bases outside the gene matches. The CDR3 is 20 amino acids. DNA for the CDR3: TGCGCCAGCAGTCAAAGAAATCGTTCTCCGGGACTAGAAAGCTACAATGAGCAGTTCTTC. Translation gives CASSQRNRSPGLESYNEQFF.

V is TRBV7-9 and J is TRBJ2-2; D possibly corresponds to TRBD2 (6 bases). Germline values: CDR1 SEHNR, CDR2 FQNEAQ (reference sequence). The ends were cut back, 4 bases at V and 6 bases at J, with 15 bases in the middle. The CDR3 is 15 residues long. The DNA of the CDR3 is TGTGCCAGCAGCTCGCGACCGGTAGCGGCCGGGGAGCTGTTTTTT. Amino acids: CASSSRPVAAGELFF.

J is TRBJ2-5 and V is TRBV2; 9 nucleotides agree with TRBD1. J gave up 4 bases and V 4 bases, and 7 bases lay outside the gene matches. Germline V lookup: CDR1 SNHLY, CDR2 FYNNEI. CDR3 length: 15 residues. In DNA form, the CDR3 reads TGTGCCAGCAGTGTCGCACAGGGGGCGGTAGAGACCCAGTACTTC. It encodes CASSVAQGAVETQYF. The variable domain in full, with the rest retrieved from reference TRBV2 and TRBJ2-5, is EPEVTQTPSHQVTQMGQEVILRCVPISNHLYFYWYRQILGQKVEFLVSFYNNEISEKSEIFDDQFSVERPDGSNFTLKIRSTKLEDSAMYFCASSVAQGAVETQYFGPGTRLLVL.

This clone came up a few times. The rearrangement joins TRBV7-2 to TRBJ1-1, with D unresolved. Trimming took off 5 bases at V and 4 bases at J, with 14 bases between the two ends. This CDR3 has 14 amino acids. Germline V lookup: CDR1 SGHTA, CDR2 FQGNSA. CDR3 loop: CASSPVSRITEAFF. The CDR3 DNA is TGTGCCAGCAGCCCCGTATCTAGGATCACTGAAGCTTTCTTT. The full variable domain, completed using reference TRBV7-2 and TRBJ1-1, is GAGVSQSPSNKVTEKGKDVELRCDPISGHTALYWYRQSLGQGLEFLIYFQGNSAPDKSGLPSDRFSAERTGGSVSTLTIQRTQQEDSAVYLCASSPVSRITEAFFGQGTRLTVV.